This passage covers 6 T cell receptor beta chains from one sample sequenced in a study of cytomegalovirus exposure and HLA in healthy donors. Use of 60 Vbeta and 13 Jbeta primers characterized the PCR. Method: immunoSEQ multiplex PCR; TCRdb's copy keeps in-frame clones and lacks some. The sample lists some 110,000 clones, approximately 80% occurring once. Sequencing used PBMCs. These receptors were obtained from a man aged 40-50 years in good health and CMV-seronegative.

This clone was counted between two and nine times. J is TRBJ1-2 and V is TRBV7-9, with 10 bases matching TRBD1. The V gene's germline CDR1 is SEHNR and CDR2 FQNEAQ (reference sequence). V trimming: 6 bases; J trimming: 0 bases; junction bases outside the gene matches: 7. There are 16 residues in the CDR3. CDR3 in DNA: TGTGCCAGCAGTCCCCGGACAGGGGGTTCTAACTATGGCTACACCTTC. It is translated as CASSPRTGGSNYGYTF.

This rearrangement joins TRBV7-2 to TRBJ1-2; D is unresolved. The length of the CDR3 is 13 residues. Per germline, CDR1 SGHTA and CDR2 FQGNSA. V lost 0 bases to trimming and J lost 4 bases, with 6 bases between them. CDR3: CASSLASSYGYTF. The DNA of the CDR3 is TGTGCCAGCAGCTTAGCGTCTAGCTATGGCTACACCTTC.

This clone was found a few times. Written as DNA, the CDR3 is TGTGCCAGCAGCTTGGAAGGGGAGGGCTATGGCTACACCTTC. The encoded protein is CASSLEGEGYGYTF. J is TRBJ1-2 and V is TRBV5-6; D perhaps matches TRBD1 (5 bases). The CDR3 is 14 residues long. The germline V and J ends were trimmed by 0 bases and 4 bases, with 10 bases remaining between them. Germline CDR1 reads SGHDT; CDR2 reads YYEEEE.

V and J are TRBV6-5 and TRBJ1-1, with 7 positions matching TRBD1. The V gene's germline CDR1 is MNHEY and CDR2 SVGAGI. This CDR3 region has 14 residues. After removal of 0 bases from V and 6 bases from J, the junction contained 4 bases not matched to a gene. CDR3 bases: TGTGCCAGCAGTTACTCGACAGGGTTAGCTGAAGCTTTCTTT. Translation: CASSYSTGLAEAFF.

This clone came up once. The chain couples TRBV11-3 to TRBJ2-7; D is undetermined. V dropped 4 bases and J dropped 3 bases, with 7 bases sitting between them. Germline CDR1 reads SGHNT; CDR2 reads YENEEA. This CDR3 region has 12 residues. CDR3 sequence reads: CASSSYGYEQYF. Here the CDR3 DNA reads TGTGCCAGCAGCTCCTACGGCTACGAGCAGTACTTC.

The chain has TRBV19 and TRBJ1-1; TRBD1 might be the D (5 bases). This CDR3 contains 15 residues. In germline, CDR1 is LNHDA, CDR2 SQIVND (reference sequence). V lost 7 bases and J 4 bases, leaving 19 bases between the germline ends. The CDR3 here is CASNTGAGWPTEAFF. CDR3 in DNA: TGTGCCAGTAATACAGGTGCGGGGTGGCCCACTGAAGCTTTCTTT.